This T cell receptor beta chain is from a study of Graves' ophthalmopathy and Graves' hyperthyroidism. This clonotype was observed a handful of times. The CDR3 is 17 residues long. Germline V gives CDR1 MNHEY, CDR2 SVGEGT. Trimming took 2 bases from V and 5 from J; bases not matched to a gene: 14. Researchers took RNA transcripts and amplified TCR beta CDR3 regions from them. Scientists carried out first-round RT-PCR using HTBI primers and then a second-round multiplex PCR. In TCRdb, the multiplex PCR reads were re-called with MiXCR into one record per CDR3 protein. Of more than 1,000,000 distinct CDR3 sequences in the sample, around a third are singletons; the top ten hold 11%.

Sequencing used peripheral blood or thyroid tissue (not recorded which). J is TRBJ2-5 and V is TRBV6-2 or TRBV6-3; 7 bases line up with TRBD2. This receptor was identified in an adult man with Graves' hyperthyroidism. CDR3 region: CASSYGLSAGVRETQYF. CDR3 coding DNA: TGTGCCAGCAGTTACGGTCTGTCTGCGGGAGTCAGGGAGACCCAGTACTTC.